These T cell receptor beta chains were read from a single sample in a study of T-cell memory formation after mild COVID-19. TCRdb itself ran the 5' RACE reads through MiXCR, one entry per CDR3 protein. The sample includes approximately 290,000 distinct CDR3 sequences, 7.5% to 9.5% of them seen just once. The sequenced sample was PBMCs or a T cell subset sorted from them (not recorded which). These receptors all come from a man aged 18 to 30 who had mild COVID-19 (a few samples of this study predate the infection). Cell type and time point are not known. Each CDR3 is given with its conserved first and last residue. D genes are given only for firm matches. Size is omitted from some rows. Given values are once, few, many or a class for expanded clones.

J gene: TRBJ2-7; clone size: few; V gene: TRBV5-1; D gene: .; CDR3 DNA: TGCGCCAGCAGCCGGTCTTCCCGGTCCTACGAGCAGTACTTC; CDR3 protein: CASSRSSRSYEQYF
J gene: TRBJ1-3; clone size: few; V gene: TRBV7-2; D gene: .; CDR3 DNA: TGTGCCAGCAGCTCGCTGGTGGGTTCTGGAAACACCATATATTTT; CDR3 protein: CASSSLVGSGNTIYF
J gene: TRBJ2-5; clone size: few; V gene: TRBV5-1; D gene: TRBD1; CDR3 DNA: TGCGCCAGCAGCCCCGGGACAGGGTTTGGGGAGACCCAGTACTTC; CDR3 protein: CASSPGTGFGETQYF
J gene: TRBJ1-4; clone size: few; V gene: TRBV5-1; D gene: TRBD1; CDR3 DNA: TGCGCCAGCAGCCCGAGGACAGGGGTGGGAAATGAAAAACTGTTTTTT; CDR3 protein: CASSPRTGVGNEKLFF
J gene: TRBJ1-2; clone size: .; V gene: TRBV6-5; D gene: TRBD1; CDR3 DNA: TGTGCCAGCAGTCAAGACAGGGCGGCGAACTATGGCTACACCTTC; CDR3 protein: CASSQDRAANYGYTF
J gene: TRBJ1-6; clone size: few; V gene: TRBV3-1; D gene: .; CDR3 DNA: TGTGCCAGCAGCCAAGGCCATCCCGAAGGCCTCCACTTT; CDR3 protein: CASSQGHPEGLHF
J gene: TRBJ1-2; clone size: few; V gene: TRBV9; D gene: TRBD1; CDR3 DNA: TGTGCCAGCAGCTATTCCGACAGGGTGAATGGCTACACCTTC; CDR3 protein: CASSYSDRVNGYTF
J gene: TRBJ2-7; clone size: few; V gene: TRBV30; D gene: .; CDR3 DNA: TGTGCCTGGGGCCGGGACACTTACGAGCAGTACTTC; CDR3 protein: CAWGRDTYEQYF
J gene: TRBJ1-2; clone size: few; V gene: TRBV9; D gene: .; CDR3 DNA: TGTGCCAGCGCGCGCCTGGCCAAGGATAACTATGGCTACACCTTC; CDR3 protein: CASARLAKDNYGYTF
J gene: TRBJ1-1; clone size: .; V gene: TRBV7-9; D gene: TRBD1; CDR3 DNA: TGTGCCAGCAGCTTAGTATGGGTGGACAGGGGGAACACTGAAGCTTTCTTT; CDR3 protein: CASSLVWVDRGNTEAFF
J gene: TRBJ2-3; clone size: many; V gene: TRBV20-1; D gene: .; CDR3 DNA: TGCAGTGCTAGGGCGATCTGGCGGGGCTCCACAGATACGCAGTATTTT; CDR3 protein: CSARAIWRGSTDTQYF
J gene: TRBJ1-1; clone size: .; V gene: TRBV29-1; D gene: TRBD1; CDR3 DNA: TGCAGCGTCAGGACAGGGGGGCACACTGAAGCTTTCTTT; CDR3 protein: CSVRTGGHTEAFF
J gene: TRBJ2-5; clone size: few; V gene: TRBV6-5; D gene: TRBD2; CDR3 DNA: TGTGCCAGCATCCAGCGGGGGGGCCAAGAGACCCAGTACTTC; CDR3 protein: CASIQRGGQETQYF
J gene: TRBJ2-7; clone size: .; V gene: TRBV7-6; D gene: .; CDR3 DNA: TGTGCCAGCAGCTTAGTGGGGGTCGGCGAGCAGTACTTC; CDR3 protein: CASSLVGVGEQYF
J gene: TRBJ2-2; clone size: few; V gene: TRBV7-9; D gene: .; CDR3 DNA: TGTGCCAGCAGCTATGGCCCCGGAAGGGGCACCGGGGAGCTGTTTTTT; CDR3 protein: CASSYGPGRGTGELFF
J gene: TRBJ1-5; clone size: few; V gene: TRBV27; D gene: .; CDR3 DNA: TGTGCCAGCAGCAGAAGGCCGGGACAGCCCCAGCATTTT; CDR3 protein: CASSRRPGQPQHF
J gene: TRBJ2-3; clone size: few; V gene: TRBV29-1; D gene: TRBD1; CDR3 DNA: TGCAGCGTGCCCAGGGACAGCCCTACAGATACGCAGTATTTT; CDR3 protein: CSVPRDSPTDTQYF
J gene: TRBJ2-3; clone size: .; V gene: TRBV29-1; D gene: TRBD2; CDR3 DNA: TGCAGCGTTTTCAAGCGGGGGCGCACAGATACGCAGTATTTT; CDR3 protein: CSVFKRGRTDTQYF
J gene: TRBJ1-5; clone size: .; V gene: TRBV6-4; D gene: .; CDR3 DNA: TGTGCCAGCAGTGTCGAGGAGAATCAGCCCCAGCATTTT; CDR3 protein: CASSVEENQPQHF
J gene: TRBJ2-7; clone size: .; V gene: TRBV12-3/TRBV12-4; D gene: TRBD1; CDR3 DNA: TGTGCCAGCAGTACCCGGGACAGGGGACACTACGAGCAGTACTTC; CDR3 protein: CASSTRDRGHYEQYF
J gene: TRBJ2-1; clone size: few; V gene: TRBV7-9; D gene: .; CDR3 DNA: TGTGCCAGCAGCGGCGGGTGGACACGGAATGAGCAGTTCTTC; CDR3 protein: CASSGGWTRNEQFF
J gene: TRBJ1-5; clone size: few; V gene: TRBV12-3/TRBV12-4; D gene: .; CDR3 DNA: TGTGCCAGCCGGGAGTTGAATCAGCCCCAGCATTTT; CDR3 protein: CASRELNQPQHF
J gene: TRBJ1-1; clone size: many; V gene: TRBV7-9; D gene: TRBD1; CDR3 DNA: TGTGCCAGCAGCTACAGGGGTGAGAACACTGAAGCTTTCTTT; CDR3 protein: CASSYRGENTEAFF
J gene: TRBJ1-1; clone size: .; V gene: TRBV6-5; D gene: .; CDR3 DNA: TGTGCCAGCCCCCCCCAGGGCATGAACACTGAAGCTTTCTTT; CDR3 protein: CASPPQGMNTEAFF
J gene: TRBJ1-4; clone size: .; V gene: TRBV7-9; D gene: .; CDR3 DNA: TGTGCCAGCAGCTTCGGATGGGCAACTAATGAAAAACTGTTTTTT; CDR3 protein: CASSFGWATNEKLFF
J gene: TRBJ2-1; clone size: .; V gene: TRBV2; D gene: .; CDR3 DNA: TGTGCCAGCAGTGGTTTTGGGACAGAGCAGTTCTTC; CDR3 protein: CASSGFGTEQFF
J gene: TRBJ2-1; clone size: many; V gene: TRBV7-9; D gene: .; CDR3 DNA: TGTGCCAGCAGCTTGACGGCCCTAGGAGGGAATGAGCAGTTCTTC; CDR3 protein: CASSLTALGGNEQFF
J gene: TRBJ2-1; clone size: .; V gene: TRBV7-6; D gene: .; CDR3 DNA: TGTGCCAGCAGCCCCTTAGTGGGGGGCGGGGACAATGAGCAGTTCTTC; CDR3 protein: CASSPLVGGGDNEQFF
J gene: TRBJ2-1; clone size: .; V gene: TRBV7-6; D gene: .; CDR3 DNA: TGTGCCAGCAGCTTAGGTTCGCGGGCCCTAAACAATGAGCAGTTCTTC; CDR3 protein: CASSLGSRALNNEQFF
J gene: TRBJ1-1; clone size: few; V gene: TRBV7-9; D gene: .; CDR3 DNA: TGTGCCAGCAGCTTTGGGGGAGTTGGCACTGAAGCTTTCTTT; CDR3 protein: CASSFGGVGTEAFF
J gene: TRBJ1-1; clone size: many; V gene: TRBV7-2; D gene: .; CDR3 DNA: TGTGCCAGCAGCTTACGGGGTGCGAGCACTGAAGCTTTCTTT; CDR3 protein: CASSLRGASTEAFF